What follows describes a single T cell receptor (beta chain). This record comes from a study of blood T cell repertoires in COVID-19. Study in general: The cDNA or gDNA used as material had been derived from T cells, B-cell-depleted T cells, or PBMCs.

Study processing details: How many nucleated cells were present was estimated from reference gene primer amplification. Here immunoSEQ multiplex PCR was the method, and the copy in TCRdb shows in-frame clones only, minus some. The V and J calls and clone size are taken from that table; D and trimming were inferred from the DNA. The sample consists of fewer than 250,000 clones, around 80% of them appearing once. The sequenced sample consisted of peripheral blood. The clonotype comes from a man between 45 and 60 years old with active or convalescent COVID-19.

CDR3 sequence: CATSRDRGHTEAFF. DNA for the CDR3: TGTGCCACCAGCAGAGACAGGGGACACACTGAAGCTTTCTTT. J is TRBJ1-1 and V is TRBV15; TRBD1 might be the D (6 bases). The V gene's germline CDR1 is LNHNV and CDR2 YYDKDF (reference sequence). Trimming stripped 0 bases from V and 3 bases from J, with 8 bases between. This CDR3 comprises 14 residues.